The 14 T cell receptor beta chains given below trace back to one sample, sequenced in a study of T cells after yellow fever vaccination. TCRdb recomputed calls from the 5' RACE reads with MiXCR, one row per CDR3 protein. The data hold some 400,000 distinct CDR3 sequences, with around 19% observed a single time. The sequenced sample was PBMCs, obtained before the yellow fever booster vaccination. The source is a man between 18 and 35 years old who received the YFV17D yellow fever vaccine.

V and J are TRBV10-2 and TRBJ2-1; 7 bases line up with TRBD2. The length of the CDR3 is 13 residues. Looked up from germline, CDR1 is WSHSY and CDR2 is SAAADI. The V and J ends lost 7 bases and 6 bases, in that order; junction bases with no gene match: 6. DNA for the CDR3: TGCGCCAGCACTGCGGGGGAGATCAATGAGCAGTTCTTC. This codes for CASTAGEINEQFF.

The chain couples TRBV27 to TRBJ1-2; no reliable D call. Germline CDR1 reads MNHEY; CDR2 reads SMNVEV (reference sequence). The CDR3 length is 13 residues. V was shortened by 5 bases and J by 8 bases, with 15 bases between the two germline ends. In nucleotides, the CDR3 is TGTGCCAGCAGTCTAAGAGCGGGTCGGGGCTACACCTTC. It codes for CASSLRAGRGYTF.

This clonotype has only a few counts. This rearrangement joins TRBV25-1 to TRBJ1-2; a weak D match, TRBD1 (5 bases). Germline V lookup: CDR1 MGHDK, CDR2 SYGVNS. The V gene lost 2 bases and the J gene lost 0 bases, with 7 bases spanning the gap. The CDR3 is 14 amino acids. CDR3 sequence reads: CASSEQGANYGYTF. CDR3 DNA: TGTGCCAGCAGTGAACAGGGAGCTAACTATGGCTACACCTTC.

J is TRBJ2-3 and V is TRBV9; possible D gene TRBD2, 7 bases. This CDR3 region has 15 residues. CDR1 and CDR2 from the germline V gene are SGDLS and YYNGEE. The germline V and J ends were trimmed by 0 bases and 6 bases, with 14 bases remaining between them. The CDR3 spells CASSVGGGGGDTQYF. The CDR3 nucleotides read TGTGCCAGCAGCGTAGGCGGCGGGGGCGGGGATACGCAGTATTTT.

V gene TRBV12-3 or TRBV12-4 combines with J gene TRBJ1-5; D is unresolved. CDR3 length: 15 amino acids. V was clipped by 6 bases and J by 0 bases, with 12 bases between them. The CDR3 loop reads CASRPQAYSNQPQHF. The CDR3 DNA follows: TGTGCCAGCAGACCGCAGGCGTATAGCAATCAGCCCCAGCATTTT.

The table lists this clonotype with a few counts. The chain has TRBV6-5 and TRBJ2-1; D possibly corresponds to TRBD1 (5 bases). This CDR3 has 13 residues. The ends were cut back, 2 bases at V and 11 bases at J, with 13 bases in the middle. Germline loops: CDR1 MNHEY, CDR2 SVGAGI. The CDR3 DNA reads as TGTGCCAGCAGTTACCCTCGGAAGGGGAAGCAGTTCTTC. The encoded protein is CASSYPRKGKQFF.

This clonotype appeared a few times. The chain recombines TRBV7-9 with TRBJ1-2; D gene uncertain. With 3 bases removed from V and 8 bases from J, the gap between germline ends came to 13 bases. The CDR3 length is 13 residues. Per germline, CDR1 SEHNR and CDR2 FQNEAQ (reference sequence). CDR3 protein: CASSLNSAPGYTF. The CDR3 DNA sequence: TGTGCCAGCAGCTTGAATTCAGCTCCCGGCTACACCTTC.

This clonotype was observed a handful of times. The V and J genes are TRBV5-1 and TRBJ2-7; 8 bases match TRBD1. The germline CDR1 and CDR2 sequences are SGHRS and YFSETQ. J gave up 6 bases and V 0 bases, and 8 bases lay outside the gene matches. The CDR3 extends over 15 amino acids. The CDR3 loop is CASSLDGTGGSEQYF. Written as DNA, the CDR3 is TGCGCCAGCAGCTTGGATGGGACAGGAGGTTCCGAGCAGTACTTC.

J is TRBJ2-1 and V is TRBV6-2 or TRBV6-3; possibly TRBD1 for D (6 bases). CDR1 and CDR2 from the germline V gene are MNHEY and SVGEGT. This CDR3 comprises 12 residues. Trimming removed 5 bases at V and 7 bases at J, with 9 bases between. The CDR3 reads CASSRTANEQFF. In nucleotides, the CDR3 is TGTGCCAGCAGTCGGACAGCTAATGAGCAGTTCTTC.

The gene calls are TRBV4-1 and TRBJ2-5; D is perhaps TRBD1 (6 bases). The germline CDR1 and CDR2 sequences are MGHRA and YSYEKL. The CDR3 has 15 residues. V was shortened by 1 base and J by 7 bases, with 16 bases between the two germline ends. CDR3 in DNA: TGCGCCAGCAGCCAAGTGGGGGCGGCAAGAGTGACCCAGTACTTC. The encoded protein is CASSQVGAARVTQYF.

This chain links TRBV7-2 with TRBJ2-3, with 12 positions matching TRBD2. The J segment lost 3 bases and the V segment lost 1 base, leaving 8 bases of the junction unmatched. There are 18 residues in the CDR3. CDR1 SGHTA and CDR2 FQGNSA come from the germline V gene. CDR3 nucleotides: TGTGCCAGCAGCTTAGAGAGGTCTAGCGGGGGGGCGACAGATACGCAGTATTTT. This translates into CASSLERSSGGATDTQYF.

As concerns this clonotype: One end of the junction varies from germline; a read error may be responsible. This chain joins TRBV30 and TRBJ2-7; 11 bases match TRBD2. Germline values: CDR1 GTSNPN, CDR2 SVGIG (reference sequence). The CDR3 is made up of 13 amino acids. For the CDR3, the DNA is TGTGCCTGGAGTATTAGCGGGGGGGCAGCTGTGGACTTC. This sequence encodes CAWSISGGAAVDF.

This clonotype was detected a few times. In DNA, the CDR3 is TGCGCCAGCAGCCAAGATCGAGGGTTGGGGTCACCCCTCCACTTT. Amino acids: CASSQDRGLGSPLHF. V gene TRBV4-1 combines with J gene TRBJ1-6, with no clear D. V lost 0 bases, J lost 10 bases, and 13 bases lay in between. The germline V gene encodes CDR1 MGHRA and CDR2 YSYEKL. There are 15 residues in the CDR3.

There are many counts of this clonotype. This chain joins TRBV15 and TRBJ2-3; D remains unclear. Germline-derived CDR1 and CDR2 are LNHNV and YYDKDF (reference sequence). The CDR3 loop spans 14 amino acids. V gave up 0 bases and J gave up 2 bases, with 6 bases separating them. The CDR3 region is CATSRDSSTDTQYF. CDR3 DNA sequence: TGTGCCACCAGCAGAGATTCATCCACAGATACGCAGTATTTT.